This TCR beta chain derives from a study of cytomegalovirus exposure and HLA in healthy donors. With respect to this clone: What it binds is unknown.

Researchers ran the PCR with 60 Vbeta and 13 Jbeta primers. The assay was immunoSEQ multiplex PCR, and TCRdb's table has in-frame clones only and misses some. Of roughly 150,000 clones in the sample, about three quarters were seen once. Study results and limitations: For TCR beta chains, V- and J-gene trimming was later linked to a missense DCLRE1C variant.

The CDR3 is made up of 16 amino acids. CDR1 and CDR2 from the germline V gene are SEHNR and FQNEAQ (reference sequence). Unmatched junction bases numbered 7, after V lost 4 bases and J lost 4 bases. Sample: PBMCs. The J gene is TRBJ1-6, the V gene TRBV7-9, with TRBD1 matching over 7 bases. This TCR derives from a man between 18 and 35 years old in good health and CMV-seropositive. CDR3 bases: TGTGCCAGCAGCTCCGACAGGGCCGGGTATAATTCACCCCTCCACTTT. Translating gives CASSSDRAGYNSPLHF.